Detailed here is one T cell receptor (beta chain). The data are from a study of regulatory T cells in long-lasting Graves disease. V lost 6 bases and J lost 0, with 18 bases in between. This CDR3 comprises 16 residues. The germline V gene has CDR1 MNHNS and CDR2 SASEGT. Arm-PCR of CDR3 regions and iRepertoire HTBI primers were used to build TCR beta libraries. TCRdb re-called the multiplex PCR reads through MiXCR, storing one row per CDR3 protein. Of approximately 350,000 distinct CDR3 sequences listed, roughly 20% are singletons. Specified time point: persistent/refractory GD, antithyroid drugs over 5 years with positive TRAb. Extracted RNA from PBMCs served as the source of the TCR library. An endocrinology department in Xi'an, China, supplied the patients.

This chain connects TRBV6-1 to TRBJ2-7; possibly TRBD1 or TRBD2 for D (6 bases each). The receptor comes from a woman aged 40 to 50 with Graves disease. The input for sequencing was peripheral blood mononuclear cells (PBMCs), taken when the disease was refractory, from a patient treated with antithyroid drugs. The CDR3 loop is CASSNTGGSVSYEQYF. The DNA of the CDR3 is TGTGCCAGCAGCAATACCGGGGGCTCCGTCTCCTACGAGCAGTACTTC.